This T cell receptor beta chain was retrieved from a study of cytomegalovirus exposure and HLA in healthy donors. Study-level findings and limits: Cytomegalovirus-associated status was assigned to 164 TCR beta chains. With high specificity and sensitivity, the classifier reportedly diagnosed cytomegalovirus status. In a later analysis, first-cohort TCR clusters were found to tend to co-occur in the approximately 110 validation repertoires.

From the 120-subject validation cohort, which was separate from the roughly 610-subject first cohort, the donors were drawn. The assay was immunoSEQ multiplex PCR, and TCRdb's table has in-frame clones only and misses some. The sample includes roughly 140,000 clones, 88% of them seen just once. Worth noting for this clone: Its antigen is unidentified.

The CDR3 length is 16 residues. CDR1 is SNHLY, CDR2 FYNNEI, per germline. Between the trimmed V and J ends, which lost 1 base and 0 bases, there was a span of 7 bases. Sequencing was performed on PBMCs. The chain links TRBV2 to TRBJ1-6; D ambiguous. The sequence was obtained from a woman aged 18-35 years in good health and CMV-seropositive. The CDR3 nucleotides read TGTGCCAGCAGTGAAGGTGGGAGCTCCTATAATTCACCCCTCCACTTT. Encoded protein: CASSEGGSSYNSPLHF. The complete variable domain, with remaining parts taken from reference TRBV2 and TRBJ1-6, reads EPEVTQTPSHQVTQMGQEVILRCVPISNHLYFYWYRQILGQKVEFLVSFYNNEISEKSEIFDDQFSVERPDGSNFTLKIRSTKLEDSAMYFCASSEGGSSYNSPLHFGNGTRLTVT.